This TCR beta chain was retrieved from a study of blood T cell repertoires in COVID-19. Study as a whole: The samples span acute and convalescent COVID-19 from the United States, Italy and Spain. In each case, the material was cDNA or gDNA derived from T cells, B-cell-depleted T cells, or PBMCs.

Looked up from germline, CDR1 is MNHEY and CDR2 is SMNVEV (reference sequence). Trimming removed 4 bases from V and 0 bases from J, with 6 bases in between. CDR3 length: 13 amino acids. In the study's own analysis: Amplification of reference gene primers was used by the study to estimate nucleated cell counts. Only in-frame clones appear in the TCRdb table, and some are missing; sequencing was by immunoSEQ multiplex PCR. Clone size and V and J calls were adopted from that table, with D and trimming inferred from the DNA. The sample has hundreds of thousands of clones; around 87% are singletons. This receptor was identified in a woman aged 35 to 49 who had recovered from COVID-19. This sequence joins TRBV27 and TRBJ1-1; D unresolved. Specimen: peripheral blood. In DNA form, the CDR3 reads TGTGCCAGCAGTTCACTGGTGAACACTGAAGCTTTCTTT. It translates to CASSSLVNTEAFF.